This TCR beta chain was obtained from a study of shared clonotypes between healthy human individuals. Across the study: Per donor, three plates held CD4 naive cells, three held CD4 memory, two held CD8 naive and one held CD8 memory. Study observations and caveats: Shared across a few donors were around 5% of the naive CD4 clonotypes. Collection of samples was limited to blood; tissue repertoires likely differ.

V lost 5 bases and J lost 0, with 11 bases in between. Germline CDR1 is SGHAT and CDR2 is FQNNGV. The CDR3 covers 15 residues. The study enrolled healthy HIV-negative adults without recent acute infections or vaccinations as donors. Assay: immunoSEQ multiplex PCR; the TCRdb copy retains only in-frame clones and omits some. The sample has a few million clones, approximately 95% seen once; the top ten hold under 0.45%. As to this clone: The antigen is not known.

The rearrangement uses TRBV11-2 and TRBJ2-1; unclear D gene. The TCR was taken from a man aged 18 to 30 in good health. Some clones in this sample may be carry-over from other donors' samples. Sequenced: naive CD4+ T cells from PBMCs. Subset indicated: CD45RA+ positively selected. CDR3 region: CASSHGVGSYNEQFF. The CDR3, as DNA: TGTGCCAGCAGCCATGGGGTCGGCTCCTACAATGAGCAGTTCTTC.